One and the same sample provided the 25 T cell receptor beta chains below, sequenced in a study of breast tumors, draining lymph nodes, adjacent tissues. Samples came from axillary lymph nodes draining the breast cancer. TCRdb independently ran MiXCR on the multiplex PCR reads; one entry per CDR3 protein. The sample has about 200,000 distinct CDR3 sequences, roughly 31% seen once; the top ten hold 4.3%. Material: axillary lymph node tissue. These receptors originate from a female donor with breast cancer. Some clones in this sample may be carry-over from other donors' samples.

This clonotype has only a few counts. The rearrangement links TRBV5-6 to TRBJ2-3, with D possibly TRBD1 on 6 matching bases. Per the germline V gene, CDR1 is SGHDT and CDR2 is YYEEEE. This CDR3 is 14 amino acids long. Between the trimmed V and J ends, which lost 3 bases and 2 bases, there was a span of 10 bases. CDR3 in DNA: TGTGCCAGCAGCTGGCAGGGGACCACAGATACGCAGTATTTT. This sequence encodes CASSWQGTTDTQYF.

This clonotype has at least ten counts. This sequence joins TRBV10-2 and TRBJ1-6; 9 nucleotides align to TRBD1. Germline V CDR1 and CDR2: WSHSY, SAAADI. Germline trimming cut 9 bases from V and 9 bases from J; bases unmatched to any gene: 6. This CDR3 contains 13 residues. CDR3 in DNA: TGCGCCAGTAAAGGACAGGGGAGTTCACCCCTCCACTTT. Protein: CASKGQGSSPLHF.

CDR3: CASSLDGTTNEKLFF. The CDR3 DNA reads as TGTGCCAGCAGTTTAGACGGAACAACTAATGAAAAACTGTTTTTT. The rearrangement links TRBV28 to TRBJ1-4; D call uncertain. From germline, CDR1 is MDHEN and CDR2 SYDVKM. Deletions cut 2 bases from V and 0 bases from J, with 7 bases between. The CDR3 spans 15 residues.

With regard to this clonotype: This could be a read error, since a much larger clone is one nucleotide away. The chain couples TRBV20-1 to TRBJ2-7, with D possibly being TRBD1 (5 bases). The CDR3 sequence is 11 residues long. CDR1 is DFQATT, CDR2 SNEGSKA, per germline (reference sequence). The CDR3 region is CSADPQGEQSF. In DNA, the CDR3 is TGCAGTGCAGACCCCCAGGGCGAGCAGTCCTTC.

This clonotype was observed a few times. The chain has TRBV10-3 and TRBJ2-7, with D possibly being TRBD1 (5 bases). V dropped 4 bases and J dropped 3 bases, with 7 bases sitting between them. The CDR3 totals 12 residues. Looked up from germline, CDR1 is ENHRY and CDR2 is SYGVKD. Here the CDR3 DNA reads TGTGCCATCAGTGGGACAAACTACGAGCAGTACTTC. It encodes CAISGTNYEQYF.

The genes are TRBV10-3 and TRBJ2-7; D perhaps matches TRBD2 (5 bases). The CDR3 covers 14 residues. Trimming pared 6 bases from V and 2 bases from J, leaving 14 bases between. Germline CDR1 is ENHRY and CDR2 is SYGVKD. The CDR3 spells CAIRGVGAPYEQYF. The CDR3 bases are TGTGCCATCAGAGGAGTGGGAGCCCCCTACGAGCAGTACTTC.

Many counts were recorded for this clonotype. The CDR3 region has the DNA TGTGCCAGCAGCGTAGAAGGAAGAAACTCCTACAATGAGCAGTTCTTC. Amino acids: CASSVEGRNSYNEQFF. The chain carries TRBV9 and TRBJ2-1; D gene uncertain. The germline V gene encodes CDR1 SGDLS and CDR2 YYNGEE. V was clipped by 0 bases and J by 0 bases, with 10 bases between them. The CDR3 sequence is 16 residues long.

This CDR3 is CAPTVGAGNQPQHF. The CDR3 DNA is TGTGCCCCAACGGTTGGGGCCGGCAATCAGCCCCAGCATTTT. The rearrangement links TRBV2 to TRBJ1-5, with D tentatively TRBD1 (5 bases). V gave up 11 bases and J gave up 2 bases, with 16 bases separating them. This CDR3 spans 14 amino acids. Germline V lookup: CDR1 SNHLY, CDR2 FYNNEI. Using reference TRBV2 and TRBJ1-5 for the parts outside the CDR3, the full variable domain is EPEVTQTPSHQVTQMGQEVILRCVPISNHLYFYWYRQILGQKVEFLVSFYNNEISEKSEIFDDQFSVERPDGSNFTLKIRSTKLEDSAMYFCAPTVGAGNQPQHFGDGTRLSIL.

With regard to this clonotype: This clone may be a read error of a much larger clone one base away. This chain links TRBV6-2 or TRBV6-3 with TRBJ1-5; possible D gene TRBD1, 6 bases. The CDR3 covers 13 residues. Germline V gene sequence: CDR1 MNHEY, CDR2 SVGEGT. V shed 5 bases and J shed 11 bases, with 16 bases lying between them. The CDR3 region is CASSTTGTQSQHF. The CDR3 nucleotides read TGTGCCAGCAGTACAACAGGGACGCAGTCCCAGCATTTT.

The rearrangement joins TRBV3-1 to TRBJ2-1; 9 positions match TRBD2. This CDR3 region has 13 residues. Germline V gene lookup returns CDR1 LGHDT and CDR2 YNNKEL (reference sequence). J was trimmed by 6 bases and V by 8 bases; bases with no gene match: 5. CDR3 protein: CASGLAGTNEQFF. The CDR3 nucleotides read TGTGCCAGCGGGCTAGCGGGGACCAATGAGCAGTTCTTC.

This clonotype was recorded many times. V and J are TRBV27 and TRBJ1-3; 10 nucleotides line up with TRBD1. Germline V gene lookup returns CDR1 MNHEY and CDR2 SMNVEV (reference sequence). The CDR3 extends over 15 amino acids. V lost 7 bases and J lost 7; bases outside the gene matches: 10. CDR3 sequence (DNA): TGTGCCAGCATTGGACAGGGGGAAAGGTGGAACACCATATATTTT. As protein: CASIGQGERWNTIYF.

This clonotype was detected many times. The chain couples TRBV19 to TRBJ2-7, with 8 bases fitting TRBD1. The CDR3 length is 15 residues. Germline CDR1 and CDR2: LNHDA and SQIVND (reference sequence). V lost 2 bases, J lost 9 bases, and 12 bases stayed unmatched. CDR3 sequence (DNA): TGTGCCAGTAGTATAACTTCAGGGGGCGCGGATCGGCAGTACTTC. Protein product: CASSITSGGADRQYF.

This clonotype appeared a single time. Given a much more abundant clone one base away, this may be a read error. The chain recombines TRBV5-6 with TRBJ2-1; 11 nucleotides match TRBD2. The CDR3 has 16 residues. The ends lost 4 bases at V and 6 bases at J; junction bases unmatched: 9. Per germline, CDR1 SGHDT and CDR2 YYEEEE. This CDR3 is CASSVVGLAEPNEQFF. DNA of the CDR3: TGTGCCAGCAGCGTGGTGGGACTAGCGGAACCCAATGAGCAGTTCTTC.

The genes are TRBV9 and TRBJ2-2; D is uncertain. The germline V and J ends were trimmed by 0 bases and 6 bases, with 9 bases remaining between them. CDR1 SGDLS and CDR2 YYNGEE come from the germline V gene. The CDR3 has 14 amino acids. CDR3 sequence (DNA): TGTGCCAGCAGCGTAGGTGGTGGGGCCGGGGAGCTGTTTTTT. As protein: CASSVGGGAGELFF.

This clonotype was observed a single time. This chain connects TRBV7-2 to TRBJ2-3; maybe TRBD1 (7 bases). The ends were cut back, 4 bases at V and 11 bases at J, with 13 bases in the middle. The CDR3 runs 12 residues. Germline values: CDR1 SGHTA, CDR2 FQGNSA. DNA for the CDR3: TGTGCCAGCAGCTGGAGGGACAGTGAGCAGTATTTT. It is translated as CASSWRDSEQYF.

This clonotype was observed many times. The V call is TRBV5-1, the J call TRBJ2-2; D may be TRBD1 (6 bases). The CDR3 is made up of 14 amino acids. The germline V and J ends were trimmed by 4 bases and 7 bases, with 14 bases remaining between them. From germline, CDR1 is SGHRS and CDR2 YFSETQ. In DNA form, the CDR3 reads TGCGCCAGCAGCCTCGACAGGTTCGACGGGGAGCTGTTTTTT. This translates into CASSLDRFDGELFF.

As concerns this clonotype: Possible read error: a much larger clone is one base away. The V gene is TRBV7-2, the J gene TRBJ1-2; D possibly corresponds to TRBD1 (5 bases). CDR3 length: 16 residues. Germline V CDR1 and CDR2: SGHTA, FQGNSA. This CDR3 reads CASSLAGGGGTYGYIF. The CDR3 bases are TGTGCCAGCAGCTTAGCTGGGGGGGGAGGGACTTATGGCTACATCTTC.

This clonotype was found many times. The rearrangement uses TRBV18 and TRBJ2-5, with D perhaps being TRBD1 or TRBD2 (6 bases each). Trimming left V 6 bases short and J 1 base short, with 15 bases between. This CDR3 region has 15 residues. The V gene's germline CDR1 is KGHSH and CDR2 LQKENI. The CDR3 DNA follows: TGTGCCAGCTCTCAACTCAGGGGAGGCCAAGAGACCCAGTACTTC. It translates to CASSQLRGGQETQYF. Based on the CDR3 plus reference TRBV18 and TRBJ2-5, the full variable domain is NAGVMQNPRHLVRRRGQEARLRCSPMKGHSHVYWYRQLPEEGLKFMVYLQKENIIDESGMPKERFSAEFPKEGPSILRIQQVVRGDSAAYFCASSQLRGGQETQYFGPGTRLLVL.

Regarding this clonotype: A much more abundant neighbour one base away suggests this may be a read error. The chain uses TRBV6-6 and TRBJ2-7, with no clear D. Germline CDR1 MNHNY, CDR2 SVGAGI (reference sequence). This CDR3 is 13 amino acids long. Deletions cut 7 bases from V and 2 bases from J, with 12 bases between. CDR3 region: CASKLGGTYEQYF. For the CDR3, the DNA is TGTGCCAGCAAGCTGGGCGGTACCTACGAGCAGTACTTC.

A note on this clonotype: A much larger clone differs by one base, so this may be a read error. The chain has TRBV5-1 and TRBJ2-7, with D possibly TRBD1 on 6 matching bases. The CDR3 is made up of 13 amino acids. CDR1 SGHRS and CDR2 YFSETQ come from the germline V gene. The CDR3 bases are TGCGCCAGCAGCTTGGTACAGGGCCACGACCAGTACTTC. This gives the protein CASSLVQGHDQYF. The variable domain in full, completed from reference TRBV5-1 and TRBJ2-7, reads KAGVTQTPRYLIKTRGQQVTLSCSPISGHRSVSWYQQTPGQGLQFLFEYFSETQRNKGNFPGRFSGRQFSNSRSEMNVSTLELGDSALYLCASSLVQGHDQYFGPGTRLTVT.

This clonotype was detected ten times or more. The chain uses TRBV9 and TRBJ2-1; a possible D gene is TRBD1 (5 bases). The V gene's germline CDR1 is SGDLS and CDR2 YYNGEE. The CDR3 is made up of 17 amino acids. V shed 3 bases and J shed 3 bases, with 19 bases lying between them. CDR3 region: CASSATTSGRDYNEQFF. CDR3 DNA sequence: TGTGCCAGCAGCGCAACAACCAGTGGCAGGGACTACAATGAGCAGTTCTTC.

A word on this clonotype: A much more abundant neighbour one base away suggests this may be a read error. V usage is TRBV6-1 and J usage is TRBJ2-2; D is unresolved. CDR1 MNHNS and CDR2 SASEGT come from the germline V gene. The CDR3 runs to 14 residues. This CDR3 is CASSQAVRTGELFF. In nucleotides, the CDR3 is TGTGCCAGCAGTCAAGCCGTCAGAACCGGGGAGCTGTTTTTT.

The rearrangement joins TRBV9 to TRBJ2-3, with 14 bases that match TRBD2. In germline, CDR1 is SGDLS, CDR2 YYNGEE. The CDR3 has 17 amino acids. J gave up 7 bases and V 1 base, and 8 bases lay outside the gene matches. CDR3: CASSVSETSGRAHTQYF. In DNA, the CDR3 is TGTGCCAGCAGCGTATCCGAGACTAGCGGGAGGGCACATACGCAGTATTTT.

V and J are TRBV10-2 and TRBJ1-1; possible D gene TRBD1, 6 bases. This CDR3 comprises 15 residues. In germline, CDR1 is WSHSY, CDR2 SAAADI. Trimming removed 6 bases at V and 1 base at J, with 15 bases between. CDR3 sequence: CASRRTGKGNTEAFF. The DNA for the CDR3 is TGCGCCAGCAGGCGAACAGGGAAGGGGAACACTGAAGCTTTCTTT.

In its sample, this clonotype was seen many times. The rearrangement links TRBV5-1 to TRBJ2-1; D might be TRBD2 (6 bases). Trimming left V 3 bases short and J 5 bases short, with 12 bases between. The length of the CDR3 is 14 residues. Looked up from germline, CDR1 is SGHRS and CDR2 is YFSETQ. The CDR3 is CASSSGGAHNEQFF. For the CDR3, the DNA is TGCGCCAGCAGCTCGGGCGGGGCCCACAATGAGCAGTTCTTC.